The 21 T cell receptor beta chains listed next were all sequenced from one sample in a study of T-cell memory formation after mild COVID-19. Each CDR3 protein is one row after TCRdb ran MiXCR on the 5' RACE reads. The sample includes 130,000 to 150,000 distinct CDR3 sequences, about 19% of them seen just once. The sample comprised PBMCs or a T cell subset sorted from them (not recorded which). These receptors were collected from an adult woman who had mild COVID-19 (a few samples of this study predate the infection). Cell type and time point are not known.

This clonotype has just a few counts. This chain links TRBV5-1 with TRBJ2-1, with D perhaps TRBD2 (5 bases). The length of the CDR3 is 12 residues. With 3 bases removed from V and 9 bases from J, the gap between germline ends came to 10 bases. The V gene's germline CDR1 is SGHRS and CDR2 YFSETQ. The DNA of the CDR3 is TGCGCCAGCAGCTGGACTTCGGGTGAGCAGTTCTTC. It translates to CASSWTSGEQFF.

A few counts support this clonotype. The chain links TRBV27 to TRBJ2-7; TRBD2 aligns across 11 bases. V shed 0 bases, J shed 0 bases, and the junction held 10 bases outside the gene matches. The germline V gene has CDR1 MNHEY and CDR2 SMNVEV (reference sequence). The CDR3 consists of 19 residues. Here the CDR3 reads CASSLSALKTSGDSYEQYF. In nucleotides, the CDR3 is TGTGCCAGCAGTTTATCAGCTCTCAAGACTAGCGGGGACTCCTACGAGCAGTACTTC.

The chain joins TRBV24-1 to TRBJ2-1; no definite D call. V lost 0 bases, J lost 11 bases, and 7 bases lay in between. CDR3 length: 12 residues. The V gene's germline CDR1 is KGHDR and CDR2 SFDVKD. The CDR3 loop is CATSDLPGKQFF. The CDR3 nucleotides are TGTGCCACCAGTGATTTGCCCGGAAAGCAGTTCTTC.

CDR3: CAIGTSGGYTQYF. CDR3 bases: TGTGCCATAGGGACTAGCGGGGGTTATACGCAGTATTTT. This chain joins TRBV19 and TRBJ2-3, with 14 bases lining up with TRBD2. Germline CDR1 LNHDA, CDR2 SQIVND (reference sequence). This CDR3 spans 13 amino acids. V was pared by 10 bases and J by 7 bases, with 4 bases of the junction left unmatched.

The J gene is TRBJ1-6, the V gene TRBV27; 7 positions match TRBD1. With V trimmed by 4 bases and J by 9 bases, 3 bases remained unmatched. Germline V lookup: CDR1 MNHEY, CDR2 SMNVEV (reference sequence). The CDR3 consists of 13 residues. This CDR3 reads CASSSRTGSPLHF. The CDR3 DNA reads as TGTGCCAGCAGTTCCCGGACAGGTTCACCCCTCCACTTT.

This clonotype was picked up a small number of times. The chain carries TRBV4-2 and TRBJ2-1, with 14 bases identical to TRBD2. V trimming: 4 bases; J trimming: 7 bases; junction bases outside the gene matches: 3. The CDR3 spans 15 residues. Per germline, CDR1 LGHNA and CDR2 YNFKEQ. The CDR3 is CASSPGTSGRNEQFF. Written as DNA, the CDR3 is TGTGCCAGCAGCCCCGGGACTAGCGGGAGAAATGAGCAGTTCTTC.

The V gene is TRBV12-3 or TRBV12-4, the J gene TRBJ2-7; 12 bases are a match to TRBD2. This CDR3 comprises 14 residues. With 5 bases clipped from V and 8 bases from J, the junction kept 7 bases outside the gene matches. In nucleotides, the CDR3 is TGTGCCAGCAGTCCACTAGCGGGAGGAAAAAAGCAGTACTTC. This gives the protein CASSPLAGGKKQYF.

The CDR3 coding sequence is TGCGCCAGCAGGGAGACCTCGGGAAGTGAGTATTTT. This gives the protein CASRETSGSEYF. The chain is built from TRBV4-1 and TRBJ2-3; tentative D call: TRBD2 (5 bases). Germline V CDR1 and CDR2: MGHRA, YSYEKL. V lost 6 bases to trimming and J lost 13 bases, with 17 bases between them. This CDR3 is 12 amino acids long.

There are a few counts of this clonotype. The V and J genes are TRBV12-3 or TRBV12-4 and TRBJ1-2; TRBD1 agrees at 7 bases. There are 15 residues in the CDR3. Trimming took 6 bases from V and 4 from J; bases not matched to a gene: 11. CDR3 sequence (DNA): TGTGCCAGCAGCACGCGACTGACAGGGACCTATGGCTACACCTTC. It translates to CASSTRLTGTYGYTF.

The chain employs TRBV5-1 and TRBJ2-3; possibly TRBD1 or TRBD2 for D (5 bases each). The CDR3 runs 13 residues. Germline lookup yields CDR1 SGHRS and CDR2 YFSETQ. With 4 bases removed from V and 2 bases from J, the gap between germline ends came to 8 bases. In nucleotides, the CDR3 is TGCGCCAGCAGCCATGGGACCACAGATACGCAGTATTTT. It codes for CASSHGTTDTQYF.

The chain links TRBV15 to TRBJ2-3; the match to TRBD2 covers 9 bases. The junction had 23 bases not matched to a gene; V was cut back by 5 bases and J by 5 bases. Germline V lookup: CDR1 LNHNV, CDR2 YYDKDF (reference sequence). The CDR3 consists of 20 residues. CDR3 nucleotide sequence: TGTGCCACCAGCGAAGAGATCACGCGCTTAGCGGGGGACCCCGGAGATACGCAGTATTTT. It codes for CATSEEITRLAGDPGDTQYF.

The table lists this clonotype with a few counts. The chain employs TRBV5-6 and TRBJ2-5, with D perhaps matching TRBD1 (6 bases). V shed 4 bases and J shed 1 base, with 8 bases lying between them. The germline CDR1 and CDR2 sequences are SGHDT and YYEEEE. The CDR3 is made up of 13 amino acids. The CDR3 nucleotides are TGTGCCAGCAGCCGGGACATCCAAGAGACCCAGTACTTC. Its translation is CASSRDIQETQYF.

This clonotype was picked up a small number of times. V usage is TRBV27 and J usage is TRBJ1-5; D is ambiguous. This CDR3 is 16 amino acids long. Germline CDR1 and CDR2: MNHEY and SMNVEV (reference sequence). V lost 5 bases to trimming and J lost 3 bases, with 17 bases between them. Here the CDR3 DNA reads TGTGCCAGCAGTCCGTACCACCGGACCTCCAATCAGCCCCAGCATTTT. Amino acids: CASSPYHRTSNQPQHF.

The chain recombines TRBV5-1 with TRBJ2-7, with unresolved D. The germline V and J ends were trimmed by 2 bases and 0 bases, with 12 bases remaining between them. Germline V gene sequence: CDR1 SGHRS, CDR2 YFSETQ. This CDR3 has 15 amino acids. DNA of the CDR3: TGCGCCAGCAGCTTCTCTACGGAGAGCTCCTACGAGCAGTACTTC. This translates into CASSFSTESSYEQYF.

The J gene is TRBJ1-1, the V gene TRBV5-1, with 7 bases lining up with TRBD1. Trimming took 0 bases from V and 6 from J; bases not matched to a gene: 5. Germline V gene data show CDR1 as SGHRS and CDR2 as YFSETQ. The CDR3 spans 14 residues. Here the CDR3 DNA reads TGCGCCAGCAGCTTGGGGGGGGACAGCCCTGAAGCTTTCTTT. Protein product: CASSLGGDSPEAFF.

The chain couples TRBV27 to TRBJ1-1, with 8 bases aligning to TRBD1. After removal of 5 bases from V and 10 bases from J, the junction contained 15 bases not matched to a gene. The CDR3 sequence is 15 residues long. Germline CDR1 reads MNHEY; CDR2 reads SMNVEV (reference sequence). The CDR3 bases are TGTGCCAGCAGTGTCTACAGGGGGGCGGGGGCGCGAGCTTTCTTT. Protein: CASSVYRGAGARAFF.

This clonotype was observed a few times. The genes are TRBV20-1 and TRBJ2-1; the D call may be TRBD1 or TRBD2 (5 bases each). Germline V lookup: CDR1 DFQATT, CDR2 SNEGSKA (reference sequence). V was clipped by 1 base and J by 2 bases, with 9 bases between them. CDR3 length: 14 amino acids. The DNA of the CDR3 is TGCAGTGCTAGAGTAGAGGGGACCTACAATGAGCAGTTCTTC. It specifies CSARVEGTYNEQFF.

This clonotype was seen more than once but under ten times. This sequence joins TRBV30 and TRBJ2-7, with D unclear. The V end lost 2 bases, the J end lost 3 bases, and 11 bases lay between the germline ends. This CDR3 region has 13 residues. Germline V gives CDR1 GTSNPN, CDR2 SVGIG (reference sequence). CDR3 loop: CAWSRPLIYEQYF. Written as DNA, the CDR3 is TGTGCCTGGAGTCGACCCCTTATCTACGAGCAGTACTTC.

The DNA for the CDR3 is TGTGCCAGCAGCCAAGTCACGCGGACAGGGAATCAGCCCCAGCATTTT. It codes for CASSQVTRTGNQPQHF. The rearrangement links TRBV4-2 to TRBJ1-5; 8 nucleotides align to TRBD1. This CDR3 region has 16 residues. Germline trimming cut 1 base from V and 4 bases from J; bases unmatched to any gene: 6. Germline loops: CDR1 LGHNA, CDR2 YNFKEQ.

The chain has TRBV7-9 and TRBJ1-1; 11 nucleotides agree with TRBD1. Germline V gene lookup returns CDR1 SEHNR and CDR2 FQNEAQ (reference sequence). The ends lost 3 bases at V and 3 bases at J; junction bases unmatched: 9. The CDR3 extends over 17 amino acids. CDR3 nucleotides: TGTGCCAGCAGCTTTCCGGGACAGGGGGTGACGGACACTGAAGCTTTCTTT. It specifies CASSFPGQGVTDTEAFF.

The rearrangement links TRBV5-6 to TRBJ1-1; 7 bases agree with TRBD1. With V trimmed by 3 bases and J by 3 bases, 8 bases remained unmatched. Germline CDR1 is SGHDT and CDR2 is YYEEEE. This CDR3 comprises 15 residues. The CDR3 region has the DNA TGTGCCAGCAGCTCCAAACGCAGGGGGGACACTGAAGCTTTCTTT. The encoded protein is CASSSKRRGDTEAFF. Full variable domain (missing parts from reference TRBV5-6 and TRBJ1-1): DAGVTQSPTHLIKTRGQQVTLRCSPKSGHDTVSWYQQALGQGPQFIFQYYEEEERQRGNFPDRFSGHQFPNYSSELNVNALLLGDSALYLCASSSKRRGDTEAFFGQGTRLTVV.